This T cell receptor beta chain was sequenced in a study of post-analysis software for immune sequencing data. Overall study context: There were relapsing-remitting, secondary progressive and progressive-relapsing multiple sclerosis among the disease courses included. The study's findings and limits: Relative to controls, patients had about 5 TRBV segments at higher frequency, with TRBV5-6, TRBV5-1 and TRBV20-1 among these.

As concerns this clonotype: As yet, its antigen is unknown.

Prepared TCR beta cDNA libraries contained unique molecular identifiers. Input populations of about 0.95 to 10 million T cells gave rise to approximately 480,000 cDNA molecules. TCRdb recomputed calls from the PCR reads with MiXCR, one row per CDR3 protein. This table has around 500,000 distinct CDR3 sequences, around 31% appearing once. The CDR3 totals 14 residues. CDR1 is SEHNR, CDR2 FQNEAQ, per germline (reference sequence). Trimming removed 4 bases from V and 4 bases from J; junction bases left unmatched: 4. The sample was blood. This clonotype originated in a girl aged 2-17 years with multiple sclerosis. The J gene is TRBJ2-7, the V gene TRBV7-9, with 10 nucleotides matching TRBD2. Written as DNA, the CDR3 is TGTGCCAGCAGCTCACTAGCGGGATATTACGAGCAGTACTTC. Its protein is CASSSLAGYYEQYF. The full variable domain, rest sourced from reference TRBV7-9 and TRBJ2-7, is DTGVSQNPRHKITKRGQNVTFRCDPISEHNRLYWYRQTLGQGPEFLTYFQNEAQLEKSRLLSDRFSAERPKGSFSTLEIQRTEQGDSAMYLCASSSLAGYYEQYFGPGTRLTVT.